The sequence of this T cell receptor (beta chain) was determined in a study of radiation and T cells in renal cell carcinoma. Study details: Nephrectomy followed 15 Gy stereotactic body radiation by 4 weeks.

Sample time point: baseline pretreatment blood. The treatment is: 15 Gy SBRT to primary tumor, nephrectomy 4 weeks later. Measured with immunoSEQ multiplex PCR; TCRdb has only the in-frame clones, and not every one. The sample holds some 100,000 clones, over 75% seen once. The CDR3 totals 16 residues. The V gene's germline CDR1 is LNHDA and CDR2 SQIVND (reference sequence). V was clipped by 1 base and J by 1 base; unmatched bases: 3. This clone has just one count. The sequence was collected from a man in his fifties or sixties with renal cell carcinoma. The sample was blood, taken from a patient whose treatment included radiotherapy and nephrectomy. The chain links TRBV19 to TRBJ2-5; 10 bases are a match to TRBD1. CDR3 amino acids: CASSIGGTGAQETQYF. CDR3 nucleotides: TGTGCCAGTAGTATAGGCGGGACAGGGGCCCAAGAGACCCAGTACTTC.